The present T cell receptor (beta chain) was sequenced within a study of blood T cell repertoires in COVID-19. Study information: Acute and convalescent COVID-19 specimens originated in the United States, Italy and Spain.

V lost 2 bases and J lost 4, with 12 bases in between. The V gene's germline CDR1 is SGHNT and CDR2 YENEEA. CDR3 size: 15 residues. In the authors' methods: Estimated nucleated cell counts came from reference gene primer amplification. Clones were sequenced by immunoSEQ multiplex PCR, and TCRdb holds only the in-frame ones, with some missing. That table is the source of V, J and clone size, and D and trimming were worked out from the DNA. Among about 56,000 clones listed, less than 90% were seen once. Specimen: peripheral blood. This chain links TRBV11-3 with TRBJ1-3, with unresolved D. This clonotype was sampled from a woman of 80 years or more with acute or convalescent COVID-19. The CDR3 spells CASSLNIEAGNTIYF. The CDR3 DNA sequence: TGTGCCAGCAGCTTAAACATCGAGGCGGGAAACACCATATATTTT.